Listed here are 9 T cell receptor beta chains from one sample, sequenced in a study of cytomegalovirus exposure and HLA in healthy donors. PCR employed 60 Vbeta and 13 Jbeta primers. The method was immunoSEQ multiplex PCR; TCRdb's version includes in-frame clones alone and lacks a portion of them. Among tens of thousands of clones listed, around 62% were seen once. The sequenced sample was PBMCs. These receptors were obtained from a human donor in good health.

The V and J genes are TRBV6-5 and TRBJ1-1; 10 nucleotides line up with TRBD1. Germline trimming cut 8 bases from V and 4 bases from J; bases unmatched to any gene: 7. Per the germline V gene, CDR1 is MNHEY and CDR2 is SVGAGI. The CDR3 is 14 amino acids. The CDR3 loop reads CASRGTGAPTEAFF. The CDR3 DNA reads TGTGCCAGCCGGGGGACAGGGGCCCCCACTGAAGCTTTCTTT.

This clone showed up just a few times. Sequence at one end of the junction differs from germline and may be a read error. The genes are TRBV5-4 and TRBJ2-7, with 8 bases aligning to TRBD1. This CDR3 region has 13 residues. CDR1 is SGHNT and CDR2 is YYREEE in the germline V gene (reference sequence). In nucleotides, the CDR3 is TGTGCCAGCAGCTTGGCGGGCCAGGGGGCATACGACTTC. As protein: CASSLAGQGAYDF.

This clone has only a few counts. Compared with germline, one end of the junction differs, possibly owing to a read error. The chain has TRBV4-2 and TRBJ1-2; TRBD1 is a possible D gene (5 bases). Looked up from germline, CDR1 is LGHNA and CDR2 is YNFKEQ. The CDR3 covers 16 residues. The CDR3 coding sequence is TGTGCCAGCAGCCAAGATTTGCAGGGAAAGAACTATGGCTACCCCTTC. This translates into CASSQDLQGKNYGYPF.

This clone has a single count. The V and J genes are TRBV7-3 and TRBJ1-4; possible D gene TRBD1, 5 bases. The CDR3 is 13 residues long. The V and J ends lost 3 bases and 6 bases respectively, with 8 bases between them. The germline CDR1 and CDR2 sequences are SGHTA and FQGTGA. CDR3 amino acids: CASSLTADEKLFF. DNA for the CDR3: TGTGCCAGCAGCTTGACAGCTGATGAAAAACTGTTTTTT. The full variable domain, with the rest looked up from reference TRBV7-3 and TRBJ1-4, is GAGVSQTPSNKVTEKGKYVELRCDPISGHTALYWYRQSLGQGPEFLIYFQGTGAADDSGLPNDRFFAVRPEGSVSTLKIQRTERGDSAVYLCASSLTADEKLFFGSGTQLSVL.

The gene calls are TRBV4-2 and TRBJ1-5; 8 bases are shared with TRBD1. Germline V gives CDR1 LGHNA, CDR2 YNFKEQ. The CDR3 spans 15 residues. V was pared by 0 bases and J by 5 bases, with 3 bases of the junction left unmatched. The CDR3 DNA is TGTGCCAGCAGCCAAGAACCGGGACAGGATCAGCCCCAGCATTTT. It codes for CASSQEPGQDQPQHF.

Points on this clone: Other DNA sequences in the same sample also yield this CDR3. The genes are TRBV29-1 and TRBJ2-1; 12 bases match TRBD2. This CDR3 is built from 16 residues. Unmatched junction bases numbered 6, after V lost 6 bases and J lost 0 bases. Germline V gene data show CDR1 as SQVTM and CDR2 as ANQGSEA. CDR3: CSVLAGGYSSYNEQFF. CDR3 in DNA: TGCAGCGTACTAGCGGGGGGCTATAGCTCCTACAATGAGCAGTTCTTC.

The chain has TRBV7-8 and TRBJ2-7, with TRBD2 matching over 15 bases. Germline CDR1 and CDR2: SGHVS and FQNEAQ. The CDR3 extends over 18 amino acids. V lost 4 bases to trimming and J lost 4 bases; unmatched junction nucleotides: 11. CDR3 loop: CASSSPWTSGGARYEQYF. In DNA, the CDR3 is TGTGCCAGCAGCTCCCCTTGGACTAGCGGGGGGGCCCGGTACGAGCAGTACTTC.

The genes are TRBV5-1 and TRBJ2-3; the D is unclear. The CDR3 sequence is 15 residues long. Trimming shortened V by 1 base and J by 2 bases, and 11 bases separated the two germline ends. The V gene's germline CDR1 is SGHRS and CDR2 YFSETQ. The CDR3 sequence is CASSLRLGTTDTQYF. The CDR3 coding sequence is TGCGCCAGCAGCTTGCGGCTAGGCACCACAGATACGCAGTATTTT.

CDR3 sequence reads: CASSLSDEQYF. In DNA form, the CDR3 reads TGTGCCAGCAGCCTCTCGGACGAGCAGTACTTC. The J gene is TRBJ2-7, the V gene TRBV11-2, with D unresolved. Germline assignment: CDR1 SGHAT and CDR2 FQNNGV. The CDR3 consists of 11 residues. Trimming removed 5 bases at V and 5 bases at J, with 7 bases between.